This entry lists 16 T cell receptor beta chains sequenced from one sample in a study of cytomegalovirus exposure and HLA in healthy donors. PCR primers comprised 60 Vbeta and 13 Jbeta primers. Some clones are missing from TCRdb's copy, which holds only in-frame ones; the method was immunoSEQ multiplex PCR. The data show over 110,000 clones, 70% to 85% seen once. Input material: PBMCs. These receptors all come from an older woman in good health and CMV-seropositive.

J is TRBJ1-1 and V is TRBV5-8; 8 bases match TRBD1. Trimming took 4 bases from V and 4 from J; bases not matched to a gene: 9. Per the germline V gene, CDR1 is SGHTS and CDR2 is YDEGEE. This CDR3 comprises 15 residues. The DNA for the CDR3 is TGTGCCAGCAGCAAAACGGACAGGGACGGCACTGAAGCTTTCTTT. Its translation is CASSKTDRDGTEAFF.

The rearrangement uses TRBV2 and TRBJ2-3; 9 bases are shared with TRBD2. Germline assignment: CDR1 SNHLY and CDR2 FYNNEI. This CDR3 has 16 residues. With V trimmed by 7 bases and J by 2 bases, 10 bases remained unmatched. The CDR3 loop reads CASTFFAGGPTDTQYF. As DNA, the CDR3 is TGTGCCAGCACTTTCTTTGCGGGAGGGCCCACAGATACGCAGTATTTT. Full variable domain (remainder filled in from reference TRBV2 and TRBJ2-3): EPEVTQTPSHQVTQMGQEVILRCVPISNHLYFYWYRQILGQKVEFLVSFYNNEISEKSEIFDDQFSVERPDGSNFTLKIRSTKLEDSAMYFCASTFFAGGPTDTQYFGPGTRLTVL.

The chain carries TRBV7-2 and TRBJ2-1; 9 nucleotides align to TRBD1. This CDR3 is built from 16 residues. J was trimmed by 1 base and V by 7 bases; bases with no gene match: 8. Germline V gene sequence: CDR1 SGHTA, CDR2 FQGNSA. The CDR3 DNA is TGTGCCAGCATCAAGAGGACAGGGGTATCCTACAATGAGCAGTTCTTC. It codes for CASIKRTGVSYNEQFF.

The chain recombines TRBV7-2 with TRBJ2-3, with 10 bases that match TRBD2. CDR3 size: 16 residues. Germline V gene sequence: CDR1 SGHTA, CDR2 FQGNSA. Trimming at V came to 4 bases and at J to 6 bases, leaving 10 bases not matched to a gene. CDR3: CASSSLAGVVRDTQYF. The DNA of the CDR3 is TGTGCCAGCAGCTCCCTAGCGGGAGTGGTAAGGGATACGCAGTATTTT.

V and J are TRBV10-3 and TRBJ2-3; 8 bases line up with TRBD1. Germline trimming cut 3 bases from V and 4 bases from J; bases unmatched to any gene: 3. CDR1 is ENHRY and CDR2 is SYGVKD in the germline V gene. The CDR3 totals 14 residues. In DNA form, the CDR3 reads TGTGCCATCAGTGAAGGACAGGGATCAGATACGCAGTATTTT. Encoded protein: CAISEGQGSDTQYF.

The V call is TRBV5-6, the J call TRBJ2-7; TRBD2 agrees at 10 bases. J gave up 6 bases and V 0 bases, and 6 bases lay outside the gene matches. The CDR3 is 15 residues long. The germline V gene encodes CDR1 SGHDT and CDR2 YYEEEE. CDR3 amino acids: CASSLGLAGVGEQYF. The DNA of the CDR3 is TGTGCCAGCAGCTTGGGTCTAGCGGGAGTTGGCGAGCAGTACTTC.

The genes are TRBV28 and TRBJ2-2; 10 positions agree with TRBD2. The CDR3 is 15 residues long. CDR1 is MDHEN and CDR2 is SYDVKM in the germline V gene. V was clipped by 5 bases and J by 6 bases; unmatched bases: 6. The CDR3 DNA is TGTGCCAGCAGTCCCGGGACTAGCGAGGCCGGGGAGCTGTTTTTT. Protein sequence: CASSPGTSEAGELFF.

This chain connects TRBV25-1 to TRBJ2-5, with 16 nucleotides matching TRBD2. Judging by the DNA end, TRBJ2-7 fits better; the J call may be wrong. Looked up from germline, CDR1 is MGHDK and CDR2 is SYGVNS. The CDR3 totals 16 residues. In DNA, the CDR3 is TGTGCCATCCTGGGACTAGCGGGAGGGGAGGGCTACGAGCAGTACTTC. Residues: CAILGLAGGEGYEQYF.

The rearrangement joins TRBV5-5 to TRBJ2-7; tentative D call: TRBD2 (6 bases). This CDR3 has 14 residues. The V end lost 1 base, the J end lost 2 bases, and 10 bases lay between the germline ends. CDR1 and CDR2 from the germline V gene are SGHKS and YYEKEE (reference sequence). The CDR3 DNA reads TGTGCCAGCAGCTTGCGCGGGGCCGCCTACGAGCAGTACTTC. This gives the protein CASSLRGAAYEQYF.

The chain joins TRBV4-3 to TRBJ2-2; possibly TRBD1 for D (5 bases). The germline gives CDR1 LGHNA, CDR2 YSLEER. Trimming removed 1 base from V and 3 bases from J, with 12 bases in between. The length of the CDR3 is 16 residues. The CDR3 region is CASSQVGQLDTGELFF. Written as DNA, the CDR3 is TGCGCCAGCAGCCAAGTGGGGCAGTTAGACACCGGGGAGCTGTTTTTT.

The chain combines TRBV19 with TRBJ2-1, with 8 bases aligning to TRBD2. CDR1 and CDR2 from the germline V gene are LNHDA and SQIVND (reference sequence). The V segment lost 7 bases and the J segment 0 bases; nucleotides outside the gene matches: 11. This CDR3 region has 17 residues. CDR3 residues: CASKKREQGTSYNEQFF. CDR3 coding DNA: TGTGCCAGTAAAAAGCGGGAGCAGGGGACCTCCTACAATGAGCAGTTCTTC.

The rearrangement joins TRBV28 to TRBJ2-2, with D perhaps TRBD1 (5 bases). The V end was cut by 3 bases, the J end by 3 bases, with 8 bases between. Germline CDR1 and CDR2: MDHEN and SYDVKM. The CDR3 consists of 14 residues. The CDR3 here is CASSLFRDTGELFF. In DNA, the CDR3 is TGTGCCAGCAGTTTGTTCAGGGACACCGGGGAGCTGTTTTTT.

V gene TRBV7-6 combines with J gene TRBJ1-1; the match to TRBD1 covers 7 bases. Germline CDR1 and CDR2: SGHVS and FNYEAQ. This CDR3 region has 16 residues. J gave up 3 bases and V 7 bases, and 14 bases lay outside the gene matches. CDR3 sequence (DNA): TGTGCCAGCACCACGTGGGACAGCGAAAGGTACACTGAAGCTTTCTTT. This sequence encodes CASTTWDSERYTEAFF.

This chain connects TRBV7-2 to TRBJ2-7; D is uncertain. Deletions cut 2 bases from V and 1 base from J, with 6 bases between. This CDR3 is 13 amino acids long. Germline CDR1 is SGHTA and CDR2 is FQGNSA. CDR3 DNA: TGTGCCAGCAGCTTAATGTTATCCTACGAGCAGTACTTC. Encoded protein: CASSLMLSYEQYF.

The CDR3 DNA reads as TGTGCCAGCAGCTTCGGACTAGCGGAGTACAATGAGCAGTTCTTC. It specifies CASSFGLAEYNEQFF. This chain joins TRBV7-3 and TRBJ2-1, with TRBD2 identical over 10 bases. There are 15 residues in the CDR3. V lost 3 bases and J lost 4; bases outside the gene matches: 3. CDR1 and CDR2 from the germline V gene are SGHTA and FQGTGA.

The J gene is TRBJ2-1, the V gene TRBV5-1; D is perhaps TRBD2 (5 bases). Germline loops: CDR1 SGHRS, CDR2 YFSETQ. The CDR3 loop spans 13 amino acids. The V and J ends lost 0 bases and 14 bases respectively, with 15 bases between them. The CDR3 region has the DNA TGCGCCAGCAGCTTGGATCGCGAGGGAGCTAAGTTCTTC. It specifies CASSLDREGAKFF.